This paragraph covers one T cell receptor beta chain sequence. Antigen specificity is unknown. The data were obtained in a study of T cells in localized non-small cell lung cancer. Broader study findings: Heterogeneity is still possible, as just one tumor region was sequenced.

Looked up from germline, CDR1 is GTSNPN and CDR2 is SVGIG (reference sequence). V shed 5 bases and J shed 4 bases, with 11 bases lying between them. The CDR3 has 13 amino acids. Produced via immunoSEQ multiplex PCR; TCRdb's table is partial and in-frame only. In the table there are 86,000 or so clones, 80% to 90% of which are singletons. The sequencing used peripheral blood, collected before any cancer treatment. The genes are TRBV30 and TRBJ1-4; TRBD1 is a possible D gene (6 bases). The sequence came from a man aged 35 to 70 with stage I lung adenocarcinoma. The CDR3: CAWQRTVNEKLFF. The CDR3, as DNA: TGTGCCTGGCAGCGGACAGTTAATGAAAAACTGTTTTTT.